The clone carrying this T cell receptor beta chain was counted only a few times. Its matching antigen is unknown. The record originates from a study of T-cell memory formation after mild COVID-19. Looking at the study overall: Clusters were largely donor specific.

Trimming shortened V by 7 bases and J by 4 bases, and 13 bases separated the two germline ends. Looked up from germline, CDR1 is MNHNS and CDR2 is SASEGT. This CDR3 region has 13 residues. The 5'RACE method, run with constant-segment primers, produced TCR alpha and TCR beta cDNA libraries (carrying sample barcodes and UMIs). TCRdb reprocessed the 5' RACE reads with MiXCR, giving one entry per CDR3 protein. The table lists around 340,000 distinct CDR3 sequences, more than 15% of them singletons. Study results and caveats: Researchers report contracting CD4+ clones mostly in CM and EM, with CD8+ clones in EMRA. Day 37-peaking second-wave clones had unconfirmed SARS-CoV-2 specificity.

Sequenced material: PBMCs or a T cell subset sorted from them (not recorded which). V usage is TRBV6-1 and J usage is TRBJ2-5; possibly TRBD1 for D (7 bases). The source is a man between 18 and 35 years old who had mild COVID-19 (a few samples of this study predate the infection). Cell type and time point are not known. The chain's CDR3 is CASNPGGRETQYF. DNA for the CDR3: TGTGCCAGCAACCCAGGGGGGAGAGAGACCCAGTACTTC.